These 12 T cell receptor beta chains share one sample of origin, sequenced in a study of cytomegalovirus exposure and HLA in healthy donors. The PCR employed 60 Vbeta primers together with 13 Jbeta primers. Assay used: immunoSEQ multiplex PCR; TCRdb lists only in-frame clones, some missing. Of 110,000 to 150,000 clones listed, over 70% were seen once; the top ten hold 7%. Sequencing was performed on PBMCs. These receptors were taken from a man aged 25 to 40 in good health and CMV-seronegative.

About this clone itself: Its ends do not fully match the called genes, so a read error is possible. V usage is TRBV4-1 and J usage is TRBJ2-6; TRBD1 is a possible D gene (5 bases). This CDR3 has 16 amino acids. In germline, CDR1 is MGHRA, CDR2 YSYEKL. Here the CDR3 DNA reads TGCGCCAGCAGCCAAGCGGCTGCCTCTGGGGCCAACGGCCTGACTTTC. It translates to CASSQAAASGANGLTF.

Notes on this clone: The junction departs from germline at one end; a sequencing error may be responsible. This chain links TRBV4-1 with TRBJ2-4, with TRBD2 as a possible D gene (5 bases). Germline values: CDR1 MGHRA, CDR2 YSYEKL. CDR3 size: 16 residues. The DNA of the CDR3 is TGCGCCAGCAGCCAAGGGGGTACTAGACCAGGAAACAGTCAGTACTTC. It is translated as CASSQGGTRPGNSQYF.

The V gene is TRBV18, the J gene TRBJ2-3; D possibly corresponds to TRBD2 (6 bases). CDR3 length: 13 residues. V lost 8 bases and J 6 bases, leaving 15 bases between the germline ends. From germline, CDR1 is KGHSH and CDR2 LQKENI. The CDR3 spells CASGGGTLDTQYF. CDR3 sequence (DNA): TGTGCCAGCGGTGGAGGGACTCTGGATACGCAGTATTTT.

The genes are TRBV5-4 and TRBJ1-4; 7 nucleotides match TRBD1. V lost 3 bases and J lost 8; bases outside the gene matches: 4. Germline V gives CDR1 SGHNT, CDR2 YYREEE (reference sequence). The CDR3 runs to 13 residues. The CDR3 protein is CASSSQQGEKLFF. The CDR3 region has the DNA TGTGCCAGCAGCTCGCAACAGGGGGAAAAACTGTTTTTT. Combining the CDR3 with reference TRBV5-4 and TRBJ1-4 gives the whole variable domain ETGVTQSPTHLIKTRGQQVTLRCSSQSGHNTVSWYQQALGQGPQFIFQYYREEENGRGNFPPRFSGLQFPNYSSELNVNALELDDSALYLCASSSQQGEKLFFGSGTQLSVL.

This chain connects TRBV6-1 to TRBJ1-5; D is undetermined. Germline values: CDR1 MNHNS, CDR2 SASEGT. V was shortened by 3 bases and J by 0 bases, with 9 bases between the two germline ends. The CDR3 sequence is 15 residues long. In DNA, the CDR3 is TGTGCCAGCAGTGAGGTGGGCCCTAGCAATCAGCCCCAGCATTTT. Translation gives CASSEVGPSNQPQHF.

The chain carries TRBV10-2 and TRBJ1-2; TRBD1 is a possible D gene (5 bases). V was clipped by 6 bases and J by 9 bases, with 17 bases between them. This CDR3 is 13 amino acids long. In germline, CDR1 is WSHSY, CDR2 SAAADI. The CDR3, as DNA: TGCGCCAGCAGGCGGGGGACTGACAGCAGCTACACCTTC. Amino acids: CASRRGTDSSYTF.

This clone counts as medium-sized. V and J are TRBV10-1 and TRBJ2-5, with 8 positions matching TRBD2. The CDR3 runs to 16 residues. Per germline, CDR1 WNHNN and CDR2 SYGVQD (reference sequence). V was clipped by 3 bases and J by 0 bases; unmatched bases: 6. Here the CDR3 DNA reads TGCGCCAGCAGTGATTTAGTAGCGGGGAACCAAGAGACCCAGTACTTC. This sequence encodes CASSDLVAGNQETQYF.

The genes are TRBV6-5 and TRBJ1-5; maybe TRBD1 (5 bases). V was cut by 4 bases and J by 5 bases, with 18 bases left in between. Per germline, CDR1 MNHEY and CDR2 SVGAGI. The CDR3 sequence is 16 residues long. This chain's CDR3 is CASSSDGRGGYQPQHF. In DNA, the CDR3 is TGTGCCAGCAGTTCCGACGGGAGGGGCGGATATCAGCCCCAGCATTTT.

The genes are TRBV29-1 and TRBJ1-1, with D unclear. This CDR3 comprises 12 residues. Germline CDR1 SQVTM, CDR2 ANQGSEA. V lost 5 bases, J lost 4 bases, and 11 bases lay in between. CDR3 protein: CSVRRKGTEAFF. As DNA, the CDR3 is TGCAGCGTTCGGAGGAAGGGCACTGAAGCTTTCTTT.

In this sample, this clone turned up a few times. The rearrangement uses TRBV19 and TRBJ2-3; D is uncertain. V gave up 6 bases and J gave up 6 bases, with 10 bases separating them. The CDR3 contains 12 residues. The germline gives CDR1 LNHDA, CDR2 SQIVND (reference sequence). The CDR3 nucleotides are TGTGCCAGTAGCCCCCGGTCTGATACGCAGTATTTT. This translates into CASSPRSDTQYF.

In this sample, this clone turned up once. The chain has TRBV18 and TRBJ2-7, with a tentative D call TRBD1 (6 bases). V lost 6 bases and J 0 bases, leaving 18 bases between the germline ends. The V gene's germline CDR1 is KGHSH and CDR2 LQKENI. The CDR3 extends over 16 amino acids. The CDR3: CASSPRDKRGSYEQYF. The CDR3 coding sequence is TGTGCCAGCTCCCCCCGGGACAAGAGGGGCTCCTACGAGCAGTACTTC.

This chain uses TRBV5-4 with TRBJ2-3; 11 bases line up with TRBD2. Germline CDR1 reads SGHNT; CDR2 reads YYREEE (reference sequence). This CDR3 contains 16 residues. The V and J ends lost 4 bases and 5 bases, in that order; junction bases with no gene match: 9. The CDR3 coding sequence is TGTGCCAGCAGCCCTAGACTAGCGGGGAGGGGAGATACGCAGTATTTT. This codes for CASSPRLAGRGDTQYF.